A single sample gave rise to the 8 T cell receptor beta chains below, sequenced in a study of shared clonotypes between healthy human individuals. Method: immunoSEQ multiplex PCR; TCRdb's copy keeps in-frame clones and lacks some. Among more than 1 million clones, around 82% were seen once, and the ten largest hold approximately 0.5%. Sequencing was performed on memory CD4+ T cells from PBMCs. Subset described: CD45RA-negative fraction. These receptors were obtained from a man younger than 30 in good health. Some clones in this sample may be carry-over from other donors' samples.

The chain has TRBV6-6 and TRBJ2-6; D remains unclear. V was shortened by 9 bases and J by 2 bases, with 11 bases between the two germline ends. This CDR3 contains 14 residues. The germline gives CDR1 MNHNY, CDR2 SVGAGI (reference sequence). CDR3 sequence: CASPRRAGANVLTF. CDR3 coding DNA: TGTGCCAGTCCCCGCCGGGCTGGGGCCAACGTCCTGACTTTC.

This clone was picked up a small number of times. The rearrangement joins TRBV18 to TRBJ1-3; no clear D gene. The germline CDR1 and CDR2 sequences are KGHSH and LQKENI. The CDR3 runs to 13 residues. Trimming removed 5 bases from V and 4 bases from J, with 9 bases in between. Here the CDR3 reads CASSSGQGNTIYF. CDR3 DNA: TGTGCCAGCTCATCCGGGCAGGGAAACACCATATATTTT.

The table lists this clone with a few counts. Other DNA sequences from this sample encode an identical CDR3 as well. The J gene is TRBJ2-1, the V gene TRBV11-3; no clear D gene. Germline V gives CDR1 SGHNT, CDR2 YENEEA. This CDR3 has 12 amino acids. Trimming removed 0 bases from V and 7 bases from J, with 4 bases in between. The CDR3 sequence: CASSLEGNEQFF. The CDR3 bases are TGTGCCAGCAGCTTAGAGGGAAATGAGCAGTTCTTC.

V usage is TRBV15 and J usage is TRBJ2-5; 12 nucleotides align to TRBD2. The CDR3 has 18 amino acids. The trim removed 3 bases at V and 4 bases at J, leaving 12 bases unmatched. CDR1 and CDR2 (germline): LNHNV, YYDKDF (reference sequence). This CDR3 is CATSSGSLAGGGAETQYF. The CDR3 coding sequence is TGTGCCACCAGCAGCGGATCACTAGCGGGGGGAGGGGCAGAGACCCAGTACTTC.

This chain joins TRBV7-2 and TRBJ2-1; D is uncertain. The CDR3 extends over 15 amino acids. V lost 3 bases and J lost 8, with 17 bases in between. The V gene's germline CDR1 is SGHTA and CDR2 FQGNSA. The CDR3 here is CASSFASLGGDEQFF. CDR3 sequence (DNA): TGTGCCAGCAGCTTCGCATCCCTAGGCGGTGATGAGCAGTTCTTC.

In this sample, this clone turned up once. Lacking the conserved final phenylalanine or tryptophan, this CDR3 likely reflects a read error. No DNA is shown, since the ends of the CDR3 on it are uncertain; the CDR3 is the one TCRdb lists. This sequence joins TRBV28 and TRBJ2-7; the D segment call TRBD2 is taken from the table without a DNA check. Per the germline V gene, CDR1 is MDHEN and CDR2 is SYDVKM. Counting both end residues, the CDR3 totals 12 amino acids. Here the CDR3 reads CASSSNPEGKEL.

Only a few counts were recorded for this clone. Other DNA sequences in the sample encode the same CDR3. The rearrangement uses TRBV4-2 and TRBJ1-4; D gene unclear. V was cut by 1 base and J by 8 bases, with 11 bases left in between. Germline assignment: CDR1 LGHNA and CDR2 YNFKEQ. This CDR3 contains 14 residues. The CDR3 DNA sequence: TGTGCCAGCAGCCAAGGGGGTAGGTTCGAAAAACTGTTTTTT. Translation gives CASSQGGRFEKLFF.

This chain joins TRBV11-2 and TRBJ1-2, with D unclear. The CDR3 runs 13 residues. Germline loops: CDR1 SGHAT, CDR2 FQNNGV. V was shortened by 5 bases and J by 8 bases, with 15 bases between the two germline ends. CDR3 region: CASSLDEGLGYTF. The CDR3 bases are TGTGCCAGCAGCCTCGATGAGGGCCTGGGCTACACCTTC.